The 22 T cell receptor beta chains below were found in one sample sequenced in a study of T cell responses to AZD1222 COVID-19 vaccine. Profiling relied on immunoSEQ multiplex PCR, and the TCRdb table lists in-frame clones only, not all of them. The sample holds more than 120,000 clones; about 86% are singletons and the top ten take about 4.8%. Sequencing used peripheral blood, obtained 28 days after the second AZD1222 dose. All receptors come from an adult who received the AZD1222 COVID-19 vaccine.

The chain uses TRBV9 and TRBJ1-1; 10 bases are shared with TRBD1. CDR3 length equals 15 residues. The junction had 6 bases not matched to a gene; V was cut back by 3 bases and J by 4 bases. CDR1 and CDR2 (germline): SGDLS, YYNGEE. The DNA for the CDR3 is TGTGCCAGCAGCGCGATGACAGGGGGCTTCACTGAAGCTTTCTTT. This translates into CASSAMTGGFTEAFF.

J is TRBJ1-3 and V is TRBV2, with D possibly TRBD1 on 6 matching bases. The CDR3 spans 16 residues. V was trimmed by 1 base and J by 2 bases, leaving 12 bases between them. CDR1 is SNHLY, CDR2 FYNNEI, per germline. Written as DNA, the CDR3 is TGTGCCAGCAGTGAAGAGGGACATGGTGCTGGAAACACCATATATTTT. This sequence encodes CASSEEGHGAGNTIYF. Full variable domain (missing parts from reference TRBV2 and TRBJ1-3): EPEVTQTPSHQVTQMGQEVILRCVPISNHLYFYWYRQILGQKVEFLVSFYNNEISEKSEIFDDQFSVERPDGSNFTLKIRSTKLEDSAMYFCASSEEGHGAGNTIYFGEGSWLTVV.

V and J are TRBV28 and TRBJ1-4; D perhaps matches TRBD1 (5 bases). Between the trimmed V and J ends, which lost 4 bases and 4 bases, there was a span of 7 bases. CDR1 is MDHEN, CDR2 SYDVKM, per germline. The CDR3 is 13 residues long. DNA for the CDR3: TGTGCCAGCAGTTCAGGGATTAATGAAAAACTGTTTTTT. It specifies CASSSGINEKLFF.

J is TRBJ1-4 and V is TRBV5-4; 9 nucleotides agree with TRBD1. Looked up from germline, CDR1 is SGHNT and CDR2 is YYREEE (reference sequence). The V segment lost 4 bases and the J segment 2 bases; nucleotides outside the gene matches: 6. This CDR3 has 16 residues. The CDR3 DNA reads as TGTGCCAGCAGCGGCGGACAGGGGTCGACTAATGAAAAACTGTTTTTT. Its protein product is CASSGGQGSTNEKLFF.

This clone appeared a single time. The rearrangement links TRBV19 to TRBJ1-2; the D is unclear. The CDR3 spans 14 residues. V dropped 7 bases and J dropped 4 bases, with 16 bases sitting between them. Germline V CDR1 and CDR2: LNHDA, SQIVND (reference sequence). The CDR3 here is CASTSREGAYGYTF. CDR3 coding DNA: TGTGCCAGTACCTCGCGTGAGGGAGCCTATGGCTACACCTTC.

This clone has a single count. This chain links TRBV2 with TRBJ1-2, with D possibly matching TRBD1 (6 bases). Trimming left V 7 bases short and J 7 bases short, with 28 bases between. Germline V gene data show CDR1 as SNHLY and CDR2 as FYNNEI. CDR3 length equals 17 residues. The CDR3 loop reads CASTGRGDIRIGVGYTF. The CDR3 coding sequence is TGTGCCAGCACGGGGAGAGGGGACATACGGATTGGGGTTGGCTACACCTTC.

The genes are TRBV10-1 and TRBJ2-5, with 7 bases that match TRBD2. Germline-derived CDR1 and CDR2 are WNHNN and SYGVQD (reference sequence). This CDR3 is 13 amino acids long. Trimming cost V 8 bases and J 1 base; bases outside gene matches: 4. The CDR3 DNA sequence: TGCGCCAGCGCAGCGGGAATCCAAGAGACCCAGTACTTC. Residues: CASAAGIQETQYF.

The V gene is TRBV14, the J gene TRBJ1-2; D perhaps matches TRBD1 (6 bases). Trimming removed 2 bases at V and 8 bases at J, with 18 bases between. The germline CDR1 and CDR2 sequences are SGHDN and FVKESK. This CDR3 contains 15 residues. This chain's CDR3 is CASSQLGGPPGGYTF. CDR3 DNA: TGTGCCAGCAGCCAACTAGGGGGACCGCCGGGAGGCTACACCTTC.

As concerns this clone: The sample contains more than one DNA sequence encoding this CDR3. The J gene is TRBJ2-3, the V gene TRBV19; no firm D call. V shed 2 bases and J shed 1 base, with 4 bases lying between them. The length of the CDR3 is 13 residues. Germline loops: CDR1 LNHDA, CDR2 SQIVND (reference sequence). DNA for the CDR3: TGTGCCAGTAGTATATCGGGCACAGATACGCAGTATTTT. Translated, it gives CASSISGTDTQYF.

This chain links TRBV6-6 with TRBJ1-3; weak D call: TRBD1 (5 bases). Germline V gene sequence: CDR1 MNHNY, CDR2 SVGAGI (reference sequence). This CDR3 has 16 amino acids. V lost 7 bases to trimming and J lost 3 bases, with 19 bases between them. The DNA for the CDR3 is TGTGCCAGCAACATACATTCAGGGACCGGTGGAAACACCATATATTTT. Its translation: CASNIHSGTGGNTIYF.

On this clone itself: The sample contains more than one DNA sequence encoding this CDR3. This chain links TRBV9 with TRBJ1-4; D might be TRBD1 (6 bases). The CDR3 sequence is 14 residues long. CDR1 is SGDLS, CDR2 YYNGEE, per germline. V lost 0 bases to trimming and J lost 5 bases, with 8 bases between them. The CDR3: CASSVGGTNEKLFF. CDR3 coding DNA: TGTGCCAGCAGCGTAGGGGGGACAAATGAAAAACTGTTTTTT.

The chain is built from TRBV5-6 and TRBJ1-2; the D is unclear. Germline CDR1 is SGHDT and CDR2 is YYEEEE. This CDR3 comprises 12 residues. The V and J ends lost 5 bases and 6 bases respectively, with 11 bases between them. CDR3 residues: CASRAGVDGYTF. CDR3 DNA sequence: TGTGCCAGCAGGGCAGGCGTCGATGGCTACACCTTC.

V and J are TRBV2 and TRBJ2-3, with unresolved D. Germline assignment: CDR1 SNHLY and CDR2 FYNNEI. V was cut by 2 bases and J by 4 bases, with 10 bases left in between. The length of the CDR3 is 14 residues. The DNA of the CDR3 is TGTGCCAGCAGTGAAAAGGTGAAGGCAGATACGCAGTATTTT. Its protein is CASSEKVKADTQYF.

For the CDR3, the DNA is TGTGCCAGCAGCTCCCCTAGCGGGAGCCCCTACGAGCAGTACTTC. Its protein is CASSSPSGSPYEQYF. V gene TRBV5-4 combines with J gene TRBJ2-7; 10 bases line up with TRBD2. J lost 2 bases, V lost 3 bases, and 5 bases had no gene match. The germline CDR1 and CDR2 sequences are SGHNT and YYREEE (reference sequence). The CDR3 has 15 amino acids.

This rearrangement joins TRBV4-2 to TRBJ2-5; D is possibly TRBD2 (7 bases). This CDR3 spans 17 amino acids. V was shortened by 6 bases and J by 3 bases, with 23 bases between the two germline ends. Germline V gene sequence: CDR1 LGHNA, CDR2 YNFKEQ. CDR3 protein: CASSPSGKGGQEETQYF. The CDR3 nucleotides read TGTGCCAGCAGTCCATCCGGGAAGGGGGGGCAAGAAGAGACCCAGTACTTC.

The chain couples TRBV2 to TRBJ2-5; possibly TRBD1 for D (5 bases). Germline V lookup: CDR1 SNHLY, CDR2 FYNNEI. The CDR3 runs to 12 residues. Trimming shortened V by 7 bases and J by 13 bases, and 19 bases separated the two germline ends. The CDR3 coding sequence is TGTGCCAGCACCCAAGGACCTGAAACAGGGTACTTC. Residues: CASTQGPETGYF.

The rearrangement uses TRBV2 and TRBJ1-5; no definite D call. Germline CDR1 and CDR2: SNHLY and FYNNEI. The V end lost 3 bases, the J end lost 3 bases, and 9 bases lay between the germline ends. This CDR3 comprises 14 residues. The CDR3 sequence is CASSDLGVNQPQHF. In nucleotides, the CDR3 is TGTGCCAGCAGTGACCTTGGGGTCAATCAGCCCCAGCATTTT.

The chain combines TRBV10-1 with TRBJ2-2; no clear D gene. This CDR3 spans 12 amino acids. Trimming cost V 0 bases and J 9 bases, with 5 bases left between them. Per the germline V gene, CDR1 is WNHNN and CDR2 is SYGVQD (reference sequence). As DNA, the CDR3 is TGCGCCAGCAGTGAGTCTAACCGGGAGCTGTTTTTT. It translates to CASSESNRELFF.

The chain combines TRBV18 with TRBJ1-5; TRBD1 matches at 9 bases. This CDR3 has 16 residues. CDR1 is KGHSH and CDR2 is LQKENI in the germline V gene. The V segment lost 4 bases and the J segment 3 bases; nucleotides outside the gene matches: 7. The CDR3 DNA reads as TGTGCCAGCTCACAGTCCGGGACAGGGTTCAATCAGCCCCAGCATTTT. It encodes CASSQSGTGFNQPQHF.

The J gene is TRBJ1-2, the V gene TRBV25-1, with D unresolved. V lost 7 bases and J lost 7, with 10 bases in between. The germline V gene encodes CDR1 MGHDK and CDR2 SYGVNS. CDR3 length: 11 residues. DNA for the CDR3: TGTGCCAGCAAGGAGGGTATTGGCTACACCTTC. This encodes CASKEGIGYTF.

This clone was observed once. The chain has TRBV30 and TRBJ1-2; D not certain. Trimming stripped 5 bases from V and 0 bases from J, with 13 bases between. From germline, CDR1 is GTSNPN and CDR2 SVGIG (reference sequence). The CDR3 is 14 residues long. CDR3 amino acids: CAWHREPSNYGYTF. CDR3 bases: TGTGCCTGGCACAGAGAGCCCTCTAACTATGGCTACACCTTC. Full variable domain (rest looked up from reference TRBV30 and TRBJ1-2): SQTIHQWPATLVQPVGSPLSLECTVEGTSNPNLYWYRQAAGRGLQLLFYSVGIGQISSEVPQNLSASRPQDRQFILSSKKLLLSDSGFYLCAWHREPSNYGYTFGSGTRLTVV.

In DNA, the CDR3 is TGTGCCAGCAGCCAAACAGGGAACTATGGCTACACCTTC. Translation gives CASSQTGNYGYTF. This chain connects TRBV4-2 to TRBJ1-2; the D gene is possibly TRBD1 (6 bases). Trimming pared 2 bases from V and 2 bases from J, leaving 6 bases between. CDR1 and CDR2 (germline): LGHNA, YNFKEQ. This CDR3 region has 13 residues.